Reported below is one TCR beta chain. The data originate from a study of PD-L1 blockade in urothelial cancer. A spike-in of synthetic TCR analog templates was added to each PCR. Using immunoSEQ multiplex PCR, the repertoire was profiled, and TCRdb retains in-frame clones only, with some absent. The sample consists of 65,000 to 90,000 clones, less than 90% of them appearing once. Regarding time point: pretreatment peripheral blood. Every patient provided from 1 to 8 samples, collected pretreatment and on-treatment. V was pared by 6 bases and J by 0 bases, with 10 bases of the junction left unmatched. Germline V gene sequence: CDR1 SGHNT, CDR2 YENEEA. The CDR3 is 17 residues long.

The sequence came from a woman in her seventies with urothelial cancer. Material: PBMCs, obtained around atezolizumab (anti-PD-L1) treatment. V gene TRBV11-3 combines with J gene TRBJ2-2; the match to TRBD1 covers 7 bases. CDR3 region: CASSHPPGTANTGELFF. Here the CDR3 DNA reads TGTGCCAGCAGTCACCCCCCCGGGACAGCGAACACCGGGGAGCTGTTTTTT.